The 18 T cell receptor beta chains below were found in one sample sequenced in a study of human T cells and chemical hapten exposure. Described time point: patch test 1, 2 weeks after DPC sensitization. Specified treatment: therapeutic diphenylcyclopropenone sensitization with weekly scalp DPC. TCRdb used MiXCR to reprocess the RACE reads, holding one entry per CDR3 protein. The repertoire holds 370,000 or so distinct CDR3 sequences, with more than 4.5% as singletons. The source material was whole blood, sampled in connection with sensitization to the hapten diphenylcyclopropenone (DPC). The receptors here all came from a woman aged 50 to 60 with alopecia areata. Some clones in this sample may be carry-over from other donors' samples.

This chain uses TRBV24-1 with TRBJ2-1; tentatively, D is TRBD2 (6 bases). Trimming removed 7 bases from V and 6 bases from J, with 12 bases in between. This CDR3 comprises 13 residues. Germline values: CDR1 KGHDR, CDR2 SFDVKD. The CDR3 spells CATREGLSNEQFF. The CDR3 bases are TGTGCCACCAGGGAGGGCCTATCCAATGAGCAGTTCTTC.

This clonotype was detected many times. V usage is TRBV13 and J usage is TRBJ2-1; D not resolved. Trimming cost V 2 bases and J 5 bases, with 7 bases left between them. The length of the CDR3 is 13 residues. Germline V gives CDR1 PRHDT, CDR2 FYEKMQ (reference sequence). CDR3 residues: CASSLPADNEQFF. CDR3 DNA sequence: TGTGCCAGCAGCTTACCGGCCGACAATGAGCAGTTCTTC.

This CDR3 is CSAFYKSNTEAFF. The CDR3 coding sequence is TGCAGCGCCTTTTACAAATCTAACACTGAAGCTTTCTTT. The genes are TRBV29-1 and TRBJ1-1; D is unresolved. From germline, CDR1 is SQVTM and CDR2 ANQGSEA. The V end lost 7 bases, the J end lost 2 bases, and 14 bases lay between the germline ends. The CDR3 is 13 residues long.

This clonotype came up a few times. V usage is TRBV18 and J usage is TRBJ2-5; 8 bases match TRBD1. The CDR3 extends over 16 amino acids. Germline V gene lookup returns CDR1 KGHSH and CDR2 LQKENI. The V gene end was trimmed by 1 base and the J gene end by 5 bases; junction bases not matched to a gene: 9. For the CDR3, the DNA is TGTGCCAGCTCACCACTTGGCAGGGGGCGAGAGGAGACCCAGTACTTC. Translating it yields CASSPLGRGREETQYF.

As concerns this clonotype: A much larger clone differs from this one at a single base, so this may be a read error. CDR3 region: CSVGGIGFYEQYF. CDR3 nucleotide sequence: TGCAGCGTTGGGGGGATAGGATTCTACGAGCAGTACTTC. The rearrangement links TRBV29-1 to TRBJ2-7; D may correspond to TRBD1 or TRBD2 (5 bases each). The CDR3 runs 13 residues. In germline, CDR1 is SQVTM, CDR2 ANQGSEA. The V end lost 4 bases, the J end lost 3 bases, and 13 bases lay between the germline ends.

This clonotype was seen ten or more times. The chain uses TRBV29-1 and TRBJ2-3; D perhaps matches TRBD1 (5 bases). Trimming took off 6 bases at V and 0 bases at J, with 13 bases between the two ends. The CDR3 runs 14 residues. Germline CDR1 is SQVTM and CDR2 is ANQGSEA. The CDR3 DNA reads as TGCAGCGTGGCGACAGCCTCTAGCACAGATACGCAGTATTTT. This gives the protein CSVATASSTDTQYF.

In this sample, this clonotype turned up a few times. This rearrangement joins TRBV2 to TRBJ2-5; tentative D call: TRBD2 (5 bases). Germline V gives CDR1 SNHLY, CDR2 FYNNEI. V dropped 3 bases and J dropped 9 bases, with 5 bases sitting between them. The length of the CDR3 is 10 residues. CDR3 protein: CASSEEAQYF. CDR3 in DNA: TGTGCCAGCAGTGAGGAGGCCCAGTACTTC. Using reference TRBV2 and TRBJ2-5 for the parts outside the CDR3, the full variable domain is EPEVTQTPSHQVTQMGQEVILRCVPISNHLYFYWYRQILGQKVEFLVSFYNNEISEKSEIFDDQFSVERPDGSNFTLKIRSTKLEDSAMYFCASSEEAQYFGPGTRLLVL.

This clonotype was counted ten times or more. The chain has TRBV6-2 or TRBV6-3 and TRBJ2-3; 13 nucleotides match TRBD2. Germline CDR1 is MNHEY and CDR2 is SVGEGT. V shed 10 bases and J 0 bases; nucleotides not matched to a gene: 16. The CDR3 consists of 19 residues. The CDR3 DNA sequence: TGTGCCACTAAAGGACTAGCCGGGACTAGCGGGGTCAGCACAGATACGCAGTATTTT. Translated: CATKGLAGTSGVSTDTQYF.

The chain combines TRBV3-1 with TRBJ2-1, with 9 nucleotides matching TRBD1. The CDR3 covers 15 residues. Germline CDR1 is LGHDT and CDR2 is YNNKEL (reference sequence). The V segment lost 5 bases and the J segment 1 base; nucleotides outside the gene matches: 3. The CDR3 nucleotides are TGTGCCAGCAGCGCCGGGACAGGGTCCTACAATGAGCAGTTCTTC. It encodes CASSAGTGSYNEQFF.

This clonotype has a count of ten or more. The chain uses TRBV12-3 or TRBV12-4 and TRBJ1-1; D unresolved. V lost 1 base to trimming and J lost 4 bases, with 13 bases between them. The CDR3 is 15 residues long. CDR3 residues: CASSLDSQLSTEAFF. The CDR3 DNA follows: TGTGCCAGCAGTTTAGACTCCCAGCTTTCCACTGAAGCTTTCTTT.

This clonotype showed up just a few times. The rearrangement joins TRBV25-1 to TRBJ1-2; unclear D gene. CDR3 length: 13 residues. Trimming pared 4 bases from V and 1 base from J, leaving 7 bases between. The germline V gene encodes CDR1 MGHDK and CDR2 SYGVNS. The CDR3 protein is CASSGILNYGYTF. The CDR3, as DNA: TGTGCCAGCAGTGGGATCCTTAACTATGGCTACACCTTC.

This clonotype was counted many times. The genes are TRBV20-1 and TRBJ2-1; 13 nucleotides line up with TRBD2. V shed 6 bases and J 7 bases; nucleotides not matched to a gene: 12. The germline gives CDR1 DFQATT, CDR2 SNEGSKA (reference sequence). This CDR3 has 16 amino acids. CDR3 in DNA: TGCAGTGCCACCCCTAGACTAGCGGGAGGAATAAATGAGCAGTTCTTC. Encoded protein: CSATPRLAGGINEQFF.

This clonotype was seen at least ten times. This chain uses TRBV6-6 with TRBJ1-4; TRBD1 aligns across 7 bases. CDR1 is MNHNY, CDR2 SVGAGI, per germline (reference sequence). This CDR3 has 16 residues. V lost 2 bases and J lost 3; bases outside the gene matches: 6. The CDR3 DNA sequence: TGTGCCAGCAGTTACAAAGGGGGCGCAGCTAATGAAAAACTGTTTTTT. Protein: CASSYKGGAANEKLFF.

The genes are TRBV5-1 and TRBJ1-2, with TRBD1 as a possible D gene (5 bases). V shed 4 bases and J shed 2 bases, with 15 bases lying between them. CDR1 SGHRS and CDR2 YFSETQ come from the germline V gene. The CDR3 has 15 residues. The CDR3 protein is CASSPRLGGNYGYTF. DNA for the CDR3: TGCGCCAGCAGCCCCCGGTTGGGGGGAAACTATGGCTACACCTTC.

This clonotype was seen ten or more times. The chain couples TRBV2 to TRBJ1-2; D gene uncertain. The CDR3 runs to 11 residues. Germline-derived CDR1 and CDR2 are SNHLY and FYNNEI. Deletions cut 7 bases from V and 6 bases from J, with 9 bases between. The CDR3 nucleotides read TGTGCCAGCAACGAGGGTGATGGCTACACCTTC. Residues: CASNEGDGYTF.

This clonotype came up a few times. The chain carries TRBV6-5 and TRBJ2-5; 7 bases fit TRBD1. The germline V gene has CDR1 MNHEY and CDR2 SVGAGI. Trimming at V came to 3 bases and at J to 2 bases, leaving 3 bases not matched to a gene. This CDR3 is 14 amino acids long. DNA of the CDR3: TGTGCCAGCAGTTATACACAGGGGCAAGAGACCCAGTACTTC. This codes for CASSYTQGQETQYF.

In this sample, this clonotype turned up a few times. The chain joins TRBV21-1 to TRBJ2-3. TRBV21-1 has pseudogene status. This CDR3 has 13 residues. The CDR3 is CASSGRILDTQYF. The CDR3 region has the DNA TGTGCCAGCAGCGGTAGGATACTAGATACGCAGTATTTT.

This clonotype appeared many times. The chain combines TRBV7-2 with TRBJ1-4, with D maybe TRBD1 (6 bases). The CDR3 sequence is 14 residues long. CDR1 and CDR2 (germline): SGHTA, FQGNSA. Between the trimmed V and J ends, which lost 1 base and 8 bases, there was a span of 11 bases. Here the CDR3 reads CASSLGLGGEKLFF. As DNA, the CDR3 is TGTGCCAGCAGCTTAGGATTGGGGGGCGAAAAACTGTTTTTT.